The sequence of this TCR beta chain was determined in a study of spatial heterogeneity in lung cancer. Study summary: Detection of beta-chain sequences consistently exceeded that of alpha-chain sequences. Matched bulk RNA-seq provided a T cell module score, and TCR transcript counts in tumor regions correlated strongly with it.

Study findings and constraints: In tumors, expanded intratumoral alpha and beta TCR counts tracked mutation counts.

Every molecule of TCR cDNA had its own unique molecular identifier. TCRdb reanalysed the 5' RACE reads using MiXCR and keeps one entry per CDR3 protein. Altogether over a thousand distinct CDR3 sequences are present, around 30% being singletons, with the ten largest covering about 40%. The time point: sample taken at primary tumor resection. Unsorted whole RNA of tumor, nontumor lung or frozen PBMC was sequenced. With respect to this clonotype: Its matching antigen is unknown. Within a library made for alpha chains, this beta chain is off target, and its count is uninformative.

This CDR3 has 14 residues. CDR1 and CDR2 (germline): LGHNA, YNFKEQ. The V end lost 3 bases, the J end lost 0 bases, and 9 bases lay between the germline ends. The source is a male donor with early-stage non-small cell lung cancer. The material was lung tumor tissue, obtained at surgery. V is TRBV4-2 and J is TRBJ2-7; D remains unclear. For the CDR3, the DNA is TGTGCCAGCAGCCAGGGATTGGGCTCCTACGAGCAGTACTTC. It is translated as CASSQGLGSYEQYF.